This T cell receptor (beta chain) was found in a study of blood T cell repertoires in COVID-19. About the study: The United States, Italy and Spain were the sources of the acute and convalescent COVID-19 samples.

With V trimmed by 3 bases and J by 6 bases, 4 bases remained unmatched. The germline V gene has CDR1 SEHNR and CDR2 FQNEAQ (reference sequence). This CDR3 is built from 14 residues. In the authors' methods: Using reference gene primer amplification, nucleated cell counts were estimated. The method was immunoSEQ multiplex PCR; TCRdb's version includes in-frame clones alone and lacks a portion of them. The DNA gave D and trimming, while V, J and clone size come from that table. Among 200,000 to 250,000 clones, roughly 90% were seen once, and the ten largest hold about 2.2%. V usage is TRBV7-9 and J usage is TRBJ1-4; 7 bases match TRBD1. The sequencing sample was made of peripheral blood. The clonotype originates from a woman in her 50s with acute or convalescent COVID-19. CDR3 nucleotides: TGTGCCAGCAGCTTGTCAGGGGGTGATGAAAAACTGTTTTTT. Encoded protein: CASSLSGGDEKLFF.